This T cell receptor (beta chain) was found in a study of control samples from healthy donors and cancer patients. This clone showed up many times. Repertoires were generated with immunoSEQ multiplex PCR, while TCRdb's copy carries only in-frame clones and drops some. The sample lists 260,000 or so clones; over 75% were seen once. The germline CDR1 and CDR2 sequences are MNHEY and SVGAGI. The CDR3 is 13 amino acids. V gave up 5 bases and J gave up 2 bases, with 9 bases separating them. The rearrangement uses TRBV6-5 and TRBJ2-5; no clear D gene. The sequence was obtained from a woman aged 55 to 70 with lung cancer. The sample was PBMCs. The CDR3 protein is CASSTEFQETQYF. As DNA, the CDR3 is TGTGCCAGCAGTACGGAGTTTCAAGAGACCCAGTACTTC.